These 14 T cell receptor beta chains were sequenced from one sample in a study of pediatric ulcerative colitis. Method: immunoSEQ multiplex PCR; TCRdb's copy keeps in-frame clones and lacks some. This table has about 60,000 clones, 80% to 90% appearing once. Sequencing was carried out using blood. Every receptor here comes from a boy under 18 who was a control in a study of pediatric ulcerative colitis.

The CDR3 coding sequence is TGCGCCAGCAGCTCCGAGATCCAGGGGACAGATACGCAGTATTTT. It specifies CASSSEIQGTDTQYF. The rearrangement uses TRBV5-1 and TRBJ2-3; a possible D gene is TRBD1 (6 bases). CDR3 length: 15 residues. CDR1 SGHRS and CDR2 YFSETQ come from the germline V gene. V was trimmed by 3 bases and J by 3 bases, leaving 14 bases between them.

The chain couples TRBV25-1 to TRBJ1-4; D call uncertain. V was trimmed by 9 bases and J by 4 bases, leaving 18 bases between them. This CDR3 spans 15 amino acids. Germline CDR1 and CDR2: MGHDK and SYGVNS. CDR3 residues: CASTRGSNGNEKLFF. In nucleotides, the CDR3 is TGTGCCAGTACCCGAGGGTCCAACGGTAATGAAAAACTGTTTTTT.

J is TRBJ2-7 and V is TRBV6-5; D tentatively fits TRBD1 or TRBD2 (6 bases each). The CDR3 totals 15 residues. V was pared by 5 bases and J by 2 bases, with 16 bases between. CDR1 and CDR2 from the germline V gene are MNHEY and SVGAGI. CDR3 residues: CASSQQGGGTYEQYF. The CDR3 coding sequence is TGTGCCAGCAGTCAACAAGGGGGAGGCACCTACGAGCAGTACTTC.

This clone has only one observation. The chain carries TRBV4-1 and TRBJ2-7, with a possible D match to TRBD2 (6 bases). Germline CDR1 MGHRA, CDR2 YSYEKL. V shed 3 bases and J shed 4 bases, with 16 bases lying between them. The CDR3 sequence is 15 residues long. CDR3 amino acids: CASSQLPGTRYEQYF. The CDR3 coding sequence is TGCGCCAGCAGCCAGCTACCCGGGACTCGGTACGAGCAGTACTTC.

J is TRBJ1-5 and V is TRBV6-6; TRBD1 matches at 11 bases. Germline lookup yields CDR1 MNHNY and CDR2 SVGAGI (reference sequence). The CDR3 has 14 amino acids. Losses at the gene ends were 7 bases for V and 5 bases for J; bases not matched to a gene: 4. CDR3 sequence: CASTRTGGDQPQHF. The CDR3 coding sequence is TGTGCCAGCACCAGGACAGGGGGCGATCAGCCCCAGCATTTT.

This clone has just a few counts. This rearrangement joins TRBV7-9 to TRBJ2-1; 7 bases align to TRBD1. After removal of 8 bases from V and 3 bases from J, the junction contained 10 bases not matched to a gene. In germline, CDR1 is SEHNR, CDR2 FQNEAQ (reference sequence). This CDR3 has 15 residues. This chain's CDR3 is CASQPETGYYNEQFF. CDR3 DNA sequence: TGTGCCAGCCAGCCGGAGACAGGGTACTACAATGAGCAGTTCTTC.

The chain combines TRBV19 with TRBJ1-2; no definite D call. Germline V gene sequence: CDR1 LNHDA, CDR2 SQIVND (reference sequence). This CDR3 spans 13 amino acids. V was trimmed by 2 bases and J by 7 bases, leaving 11 bases between them. CDR3 coding DNA: TGTGCCAGTAGTATATCTCCACGAGGTGGCTACACCTTC. Translating gives CASSISPRGGYTF.

The chain has TRBV6-6 and TRBJ2-7; either TRBD1 or TRBD2 may fit D (6 bases each). Trimming removed 2 bases from V and 3 bases from J, with 17 bases in between. CDR1 is MNHNY and CDR2 is SVGAGI in the germline V gene (reference sequence). The CDR3 is made up of 16 amino acids. The CDR3 protein is CASSYPGTGGFYEQYF. The CDR3 nucleotides are TGTGCCAGCAGTTACCCAGGGACCGGGGGCTTCTACGAGCAGTACTTC.

The chain carries TRBV5-1 and TRBJ2-1; D gene ambiguous. Germline V lookup: CDR1 SGHRS, CDR2 YFSETQ. The CDR3 covers 12 residues. Trimming left V 5 bases short and J 8 bases short, with 11 bases between. CDR3 region: CASSPVSDEQFF. The CDR3 bases are TGCGCCAGCAGTCCCGTCTCGGATGAGCAGTTCTTC.

The J gene is TRBJ1-2, the V gene TRBV7-6, with D hard to call. Germline-derived CDR1 and CDR2 are SGHVS and FNYEAQ. Deletions cut 5 bases from V and 3 bases from J, with 7 bases between. This CDR3 region has 12 residues. The CDR3 sequence is CASSDRDYGYTF. The CDR3 DNA reads TGTGCCAGCAGCGACCGGGACTATGGCTACACCTTC.

The genes are TRBV6-4 and TRBJ2-1, with D unclear. This CDR3 spans 13 amino acids. CDR1 MRHNA and CDR2 SNTAGT come from the germline V gene. V was trimmed by 4 bases and J by 8 bases, leaving 12 bases between them. The CDR3 reads CASSVFLDYEQFF. Here the CDR3 DNA reads TGTGCCAGCAGTGTCTTTTTAGACTATGAGCAGTTCTTC.

The chain recombines TRBV10-3 with TRBJ2-4; D may be TRBD2 (6 bases). The CDR3 length is 16 residues. The germline V gene encodes CDR1 ENHRY and CDR2 SYGVKD. Deletions cut 4 bases from V and 0 bases from J, with 13 bases between. CDR3 region: CAISAGAGVAKNIQYF. The CDR3 coding sequence is TGTGCCATCAGTGCGGGAGCGGGCGTAGCCAAAAACATTCAGTACTTC.

V and J are TRBV4-1 and TRBJ2-5, with TRBD2 matching 7 bases. The junction had 8 bases not matched to a gene; V was cut back by 2 bases and J by 5 bases. Germline-derived CDR1 and CDR2 are MGHRA and YSYEKL. The CDR3 sequence is 15 residues long. The CDR3 DNA follows: TGCGCCAGCAGCCAAATTATTTCTAGCGGTGAGACCCAGTACTTC. Translated: CASSQIISSGETQYF.

The chain has TRBV14 and TRBJ2-7; 8 bases match TRBD1. The CDR3 runs 13 residues. Germline V lookup: CDR1 SGHDN, CDR2 FVKESK. V trimming: 1 base; J trimming: 6 bases; junction bases outside the gene matches: 2. CDR3 DNA: TGTGCCAGCAGCCAAGGGACAGGGATCGAGCAGTACTTC. Translating it yields CASSQGTGIEQYF.